This TCR beta chain was sequenced for a study of blood T cell repertoires in COVID-19. TCRdb's table, derived via immunoSEQ multiplex PCR, lists solely in-frame clones and lacks some. Of approximately 230,000 clones in the sample, approximately 82% were seen once. The CDR3 totals 17 residues. CDR1 is MNHEY and CDR2 is SVGEGT in the germline V gene. The germline V and J ends were trimmed by 6 bases and 0 bases, with 21 bases remaining between them. Material for sequencing was PBMCs or T cells enriched from blood (not recorded which). The V gene is TRBV6-2 or TRBV6-3, the J gene TRBJ2-7; D is unclear. The sequence derives from a man in his forties who had recovered from COVID-19. This CDR3 is CASSPQPGFYSSYEQYF. The DNA for the CDR3 is TGTGCCAGCAGCCCTCAACCAGGATTTTATAGCTCCTACGAGCAGTACTTC.